This T cell receptor beta chain was identified during a study of Ad26.COV2.S vaccination and SARS-CoV-2 variants. Study in general: Into the muscle, Ad26.COV2.S was dosed once or twice, 56 days apart.

Indicated treatment: some 20 received Ad26.COV2.S at low or high dose, single or two shots; 5 received placebo; per-sample allocation not given. Sampling was performed 63 days after the first vaccine or placebo injection. Study-level findings and limits: Spike-specific TCR breadth was greater in vaccine than placebo recipients.

Germline V gene sequence: CDR1 SGHVS, CDR2 FQNEAQ. V gave up 0 bases and J gave up 4 bases, with 14 bases separating them. The CDR3 extends over 16 amino acids. Repertoires were generated with immunoSEQ multiplex PCR, while TCRdb's copy carries only in-frame clones and drops some. The sample holds some 640,000 clones, more than 80% seen once. A note on this clone: Its antigen is as yet unknown.

The chain carries TRBV7-8 and TRBJ2-3; D unresolved. The sequence derives from a person between 18 and 59 years old who received the Ad26.COV2.S COVID-19 vaccine or a placebo. The sample in question was peripheral blood, obtained in a trial of Ad26.COV2.S vaccine versus placebo. CDR3 in DNA: TGTGCCAGCAGCTTAGCAGGGCCCTCTGGGGCAGATACGCAGTATTTT. Protein: CASSLAGPSGADTQYF.